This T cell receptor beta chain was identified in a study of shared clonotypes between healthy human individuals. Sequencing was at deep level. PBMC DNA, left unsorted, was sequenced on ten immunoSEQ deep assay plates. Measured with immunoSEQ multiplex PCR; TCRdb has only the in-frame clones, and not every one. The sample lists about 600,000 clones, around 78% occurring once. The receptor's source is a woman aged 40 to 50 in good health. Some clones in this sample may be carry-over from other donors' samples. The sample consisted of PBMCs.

CDR3 amino acids: CASSLGDFYNEQFF. CDR3 bases: TGTGCCAGCAGCTTAGGGGACTTTTACAATGAGCAGTTCTTC. The chain carries TRBV5-6 and TRBJ2-1, with D possibly TRBD2 on 6 matching bases. V dropped 2 bases and J dropped 4 bases, with 10 bases sitting between them. The CDR3 loop spans 14 amino acids. Germline values: CDR1 SGHDT, CDR2 YYEEEE.